A selection of T cell receptor beta chains follows, all from one sample in a study of T cell responses to AZD1222 COVID-19 vaccine. TCRdb keeps only in-frame clones here, not all; method: immunoSEQ multiplex PCR. The sample holds some 84,000 clones, roughly 85% seen once. Sample: peripheral blood, taken 28 days after the second AZD1222 dose. The receptors stem from an adult who received the AZD1222 COVID-19 vaccine. Each CDR3 is given with its conserved first and last residue. The D gene is left open where the match is weak. Clone size, where shown, is once, few, many, or a class for clones that have expanded.

clone_size	v_call	j_call	d_call	cdr3_aa	cdr3_nt
-	TRBV5-8	TRBJ1-5	-	CASSFGHRNQPQHF	TGTGCCAGCAGCTTCGGTCATCGGAATCAGCCCCAGCATTTT
-	TRBV14	TRBJ2-2	TRBD2	CASSEPGLAGPGELFF	TGTGCCAGCAGCGAACCGGGACTAGCGGGTCCCGGGGAGCTGTTTTTT
-	TRBV9	TRBJ1-1	-	CASSANPNTEAFF	TGTGCCAGCAGCGCAAATCCGAACACTGAAGCTTTCTTT
-	TRBV14	TRBJ1-3	-	CASSQVAGVNSGNTIYF	TGTGCCAGCAGCCAAGTAGCAGGGGTTAACTCTGGAAACACCATATATTTT
medium-sized	TRBV4-3	TRBJ2-3	-	CASSQSAGSRGTQYF	TGCGCCAGCAGCCAGTCCGCGGGGTCGAGGGGTACGCAGTATTTT
-	TRBV28	TRBJ2-7	-	CASRPDSYEQYF	TGTGCCAGCAGACCCGACAGCTACGAGCAGTACTTC
-	TRBV15	TRBJ1-4	TRBD1	CATSRDTGTGNEKLFF	TGTGCCACCAGCAGAGATACCGGGACAGGGAATGAAAAACTGTTTTTT
-	TRBV19	TRBJ1-1	TRBD1	CASSISGQGTTEAFF	TGTGCCAGTAGTATATCAGGACAGGGGACCACTGAAGCTTTCTTT
-	TRBV5-6	TRBJ1-4	-	CASSLDGGSGEKLFF	TGTGCCAGCAGCTTGGATGGGGGCTCGGGTGAAAAACTGTTTTTT
-	TRBV19	TRBJ2-7	TRBD1	CASSRQGDEQYF	TGTGCCAGTAGTAGACAGGGCGACGAGCAGTACTTC
-	TRBV28	TRBJ1-4	TRBD1	CASSFKGASEKLFF	TGTGCCAGCAGTTTTAAGGGGGCGTCTGAAAAACTGTTTTTT
few	TRBV29-1	TRBJ2-5	-	CSVGITSGETQYF	TGCAGCGTTGGTATTACATCCGGGGAGACCCAGTACTTC
few	TRBV3-1/TRBV3-2	TRBJ1-3	-	CASSQVYGGPGNTIYF	TGTGCCAGCAGCCAAGTCTATGGGGGCCCTGGAAACACCATATATTTT
-	TRBV2	TRBJ1-1	-	CASSEFLLNTEAFF	TGTGCCAGCAGTGAATTCTTGCTGAACACTGAAGCTTTCTTT
-	TRBV28	TRBJ2-6	-	CASSPAGANVLTF	TGTGCCAGCAGTCCCGCTGGGGCCAACGTCCTGACTTTC
-	TRBV7-2	TRBJ2-1	TRBD2	CASSLASGRYNEQFF	TGTGCCAGCAGCTTAGCCAGCGGGAGGTACAATGAGCAGTTCTTC
once	TRBV19	TRBJ1-1	-	CASSKQQGLTEAFF	TGTGCCAGTAGTAAGCAACAGGGTTTGACTGAAGCTTTCTTT
-	TRBV5-1	TRBJ2-3	-	CASSLLAGYTDTQYF	TGCGCCAGCAGCTTGTTGGCGGGGTACACAGATACGCAGTATTTT
-	TRBV19	TRBJ1-2	-	CASSIVAANYGYTF	TGTGCCAGTAGTATAGTGGCAGCCAACTATGGCTACACCTTC
-	TRBV20-1	TRBJ2-7	-	CSASSGHEQYF	TGCAGTGCTAGTAGCGGTCACGAGCAGTACTTC
-	TRBV7-8	TRBJ1-1	-	CASSSRTAVPEAFF	TGTGCCAGCAGCTCAAGGACCGCTGTCCCTGAAGCTTTCTTT
-	TRBV7-2	TRBJ2-7	TRBD2	CASSYNSGNYEQYF	TGTGCCAGCAGCTACAATAGCGGGAACTACGAGCAGTACTTC
-	TRBV27	TRBJ2-4	TRBD1	CASSLIDRGAKNIQYF	TGTGCCAGCAGTCTTATAGACAGGGGAGCCAAAAACATTCAGTACTTC
-	TRBV5-6	TRBJ2-5	TRBD1	CASSSRDRYEETQYF	TGTGCCAGCAGCTCCCGGGACAGGTACGAAGAGACCCAGTACTTC
-	TRBV5-1	TRBJ2-1	TRBD2	CASSLYLAGDNEQFF	TGCGCCAGCAGCTTGTACCTAGCGGGAGACAATGAGCAGTTCTTC
-	TRBV24-1	TRBJ2-2	-	CATSDLVSGGREELFF	TGTGCCACCAGTGACCTAGTCTCGGGGGGCCGGGAGGAGCTGTTTTTT
once	TRBV19	TRBJ1-4	-	CASSISPGQLFF	TGTGCCAGTAGTATTTCACCGGGACAACTGTTTTTT
once	TRBV5-4	TRBJ2-7	-	CASSRRHGTNHYEQYF	TGTGCCAGCAGCCGCAGACACGGGACAAATCACTACGAGCAGTACTTC
-	TRBV6-6	TRBJ2-6	TRBD2	CASRNAGGSGANVLTF	TGTGCCAGCAGAAACGCGGGGGGCTCTGGGGCCAACGTCCTGACTTTC
few	TRBV6-5	TRBJ2-7	TRBD1	CASSNPGQGSYEQYF	TGTGCCAGCAGTAACCCGGGACAGGGTTCCTACGAGCAGTACTTC
-	TRBV19	TRBJ1-4	-	CASSVNRVEKLFF	TGTGCCAGTAGCGTCAACAGGGTTGAAAAACTGTTTTTT
-	TRBV7-9	TRBJ2-3	TRBD2	CASSLRLASFADTQYF	TGTGCCAGCAGCTTACGACTAGCGTCCTTTGCAGATACGCAGTATTTT
-	TRBV7-2	TRBJ1-5	TRBD1	CASSLPGQYSNQPQHF	TGTGCCAGCAGCTTACCGGGACAGTATAGCAATCAGCCCCAGCATTTT
-	TRBV14	TRBJ2-7	-	CASSLGGVISYEQYF	TGTGCCAGCAGCCTTGGTGGGGTTATCTCCTACGAGCAGTACTTC
-	TRBV27	TRBJ2-7	-	CASAWALGSTAYEQYF	TGTGCCAGCGCCTGGGCCCTGGGTTCGACGGCTTACGAGCAGTACTTC
-	TRBV18	TRBJ1-5	-	CASSQGSVQPQHF	TGTGCCAGCTCACAGGGGTCGGTTCAGCCCCAGCATTTT
-	TRBV9	TRBJ2-3	TRBD1	CASSTRQGGTDTQYF	TGTGCCAGCAGCACAAGACAGGGAGGCACAGATACGCAGTATTTT
once	TRBV6-2/TRBV6-3	TRBJ2-1	-	CASSYQSVGQRVPVEQFF	TGTGCCAGCAGTTACCAGTCAGTTGGGCAGCGGGTACCGGTTGAGCAGTTCTTC
-	TRBV4-2	TRBJ1-2	-	CASSQDQNNYGYTF	TGTGCCAGCAGCCAAGATCAGAATAACTATGGCTACACCTTC
-	TRBV9	TRBJ2-1	TRBD1	CASSVSLPGTGGSDEQFF	TGTGCCAGCAGCGTAAGCCTACCCGGGACAGGGGGCTCGGATGAGCAGTTCTTC
-	TRBV5-5	TRBJ2-2	-	CASSAGHANTGELFF	TGTGCCAGCAGCGCGGGACATGCGAACACCGGGGAGCTGTTTTTT
-	TRBV11-2	TRBJ1-2	-	CASSSSNYGYTF	TGTGCCAGCAGCTCGTCCAACTATGGCTACACCTTC
-	TRBV27	TRBJ2-7	-	CASSSPPLWEQYF	TGTGCCAGCAGTTCTCCCCCTTTGTGGGAGCAGTACTTC
-	TRBV5-5	TRBJ1-3	-	CASSTTTYSGNTIYF	TGTGCCAGCAGCACCACGACATACTCTGGAAACACCATATATTTT
-	TRBV2	TRBJ1-3	-	CASWGTGNTIYF	TGTGCCAGCTGGGGGACTGGAAACACCATATATTTT
few	TRBV9	TRBJ1-2	TRBD1	CASSETGESGGYTF	TGTGCCAGCAGCGAAACAGGGGAGAGTGGTGGCTACACCTTC
once	TRBV5-1	TRBJ1-2	TRBD1	CASSLDRGYSGNGYTF	TGCGCCAGCAGCTTGGACAGGGGGTATTCCGGAAATGGCTACACCTTC
-	TRBV27	TRBJ2-7	-	CASKGDSYEQYF	TGTGCCAGCAAGGGGGACTCCTACGAGCAGTACTTC
-	TRBV28	TRBJ1-1	TRBD1	CASSSGKGDRGRRGTEAFF	TGTGCCAGCAGTTCCGGAAAAGGGGACAGGGGGCGTCGTGGCACTGAAGCTTTCTTT
-	TRBV5-1	TRBJ1-4	TRBD1	CASSPGTGVIEKLFF	TGCGCCAGCAGCCCGGGGACAGGGGTAATTGAAAAACTGTTTTTT
-	TRBV5-6	TRBJ1-2	TRBD1	CASSPDRGPGGYTF	TGTGCCAGCAGCCCGGACAGGGGGCCTGGTGGCTACACCTTC
-	TRBV27	TRBJ1-2	TRBD1	CASLGGQVDGYTF	TGTGCCAGCCTCGGGGGACAGGTTGATGGCTACACCTTC
-	TRBV4-2	TRBJ2-7	TRBD2	CASSQEGTSGSYEQYF	TGTGCCAGCAGCCAAGAAGGGACTAGCGGCTCCTACGAGCAGTACTTC
-	TRBV20-1	TRBJ1-5	-	CSASHDHTSNQPQHF	TGCAGTGCTAGTCACGACCACACGAGCAATCAGCCCCAGCATTTT
-	TRBV10-3	TRBJ1-4	TRBD1	CAIAGGAGEKLFF	TGTGCCATCGCAGGGGGCGCAGGTGAAAAACTGTTTTTT
-	TRBV5-1	TRBJ2-5	TRBD1	CASSSRQGQETQYF	TGCGCCAGCAGCTCGAGACAGGGGCAAGAGACCCAGTACTTC
few	TRBV6-5	TRBJ2-2	-	CASRAPGLTGELFF	TGTGCCAGCAGGGCGCCCGGACTCACCGGGGAGCTGTTTTTT
-	TRBV2	TRBJ2-4	-	CASIGDNIQYF	TGTGCCAGCATCGGGGACAACATTCAGTACTTC
-	TRBV6-2/TRBV6-3	TRBJ1-2	TRBD1	CASSYLGQGNGGYTF	TGTGCCAGCAGTTACTTGGGACAGGGTAATGGTGGCTACACCTTC
few	TRBV30	TRBJ1-6	-	CAWSVQGYSPLHF	TGTGCCTGGAGTGTACAGGGTTATTCACCCCTCCACTTT